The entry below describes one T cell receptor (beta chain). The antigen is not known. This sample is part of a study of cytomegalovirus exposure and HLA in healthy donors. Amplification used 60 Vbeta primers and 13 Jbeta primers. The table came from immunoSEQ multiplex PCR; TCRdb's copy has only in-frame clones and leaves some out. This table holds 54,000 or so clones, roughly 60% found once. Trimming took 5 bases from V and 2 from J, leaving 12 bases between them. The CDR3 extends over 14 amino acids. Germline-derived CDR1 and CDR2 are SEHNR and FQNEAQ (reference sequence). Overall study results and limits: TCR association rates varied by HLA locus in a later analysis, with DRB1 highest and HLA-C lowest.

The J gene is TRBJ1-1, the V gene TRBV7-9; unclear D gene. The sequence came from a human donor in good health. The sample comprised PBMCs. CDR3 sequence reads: CASSAYATNTEAFF. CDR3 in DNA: TGTGCCAGCAGCGCGTATGCCACCAACACTGAAGCTTTCTTT.